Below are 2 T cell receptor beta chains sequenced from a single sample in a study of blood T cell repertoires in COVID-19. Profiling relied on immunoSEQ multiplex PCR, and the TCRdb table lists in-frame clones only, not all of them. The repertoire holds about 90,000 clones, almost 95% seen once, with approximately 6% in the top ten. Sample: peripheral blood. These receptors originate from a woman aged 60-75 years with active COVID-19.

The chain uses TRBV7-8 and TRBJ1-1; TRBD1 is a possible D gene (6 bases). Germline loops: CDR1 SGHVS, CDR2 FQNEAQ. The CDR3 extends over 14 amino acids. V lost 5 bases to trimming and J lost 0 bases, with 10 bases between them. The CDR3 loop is CASSKQGMNTEAFF. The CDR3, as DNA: TGTGCCAGCAGCAAACAGGGCATGAACACTGAAGCTTTCTTT.

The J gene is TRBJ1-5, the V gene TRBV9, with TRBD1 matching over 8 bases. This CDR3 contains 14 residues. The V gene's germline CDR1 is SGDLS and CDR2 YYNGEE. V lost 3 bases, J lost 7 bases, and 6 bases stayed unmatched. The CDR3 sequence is CASSAGQGGQPQHF. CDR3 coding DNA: TGTGCCAGCAGCGCCGGACAGGGTGGGCAGCCCCAGCATTTT. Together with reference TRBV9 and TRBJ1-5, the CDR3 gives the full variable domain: DSGVTQTPKHLITATGQRVTLRCSPRSGDLSVYWYQQSLDQGLQFLIQYYNGEERAKGNILERFSAQQFPDLHSELNLSSLELGDSALYFCASSAGQGGQPQHFGDGTRLSIL.